Listed here is a single T cell receptor beta chain. What it recognizes is unknown. Unique molecular identifiers had been added to the TCR beta cDNA libraries. Some 540,000 cDNA molecules were obtained from roughly 1 to 10 million T cells. TCRdb called the PCR reads again in MiXCR, with one record for every CDR3 protein. Among roughly 800,000 distinct CDR3 sequences listed, approximately 30% were seen once. The record originates from a study of post-analysis software for immune sequencing data. Study as a whole: Relapsing-remitting, secondary progressive and progressive-relapsing multiple sclerosis courses were included.

V lost 0 bases and J 0 bases, leaving 18 bases between the germline ends. This CDR3 spans 19 amino acids. The V gene's germline CDR1 is MNHEY and CDR2 SVGAGI. Findings and limits, study-wide: For normalized Chao1 diversity, multiple sclerosis patients scored significantly lower than controls did. TRBV5-6, TRBV5-1 and TRBV20-1 were among roughly 5 TRBV segments more frequent in patients than controls. Samples from one preparation batch, clustered by F measure, grouped strongly together.

The chain recombines TRBV6-5 with TRBJ1-3; D call uncertain. The sequence derives from a girl between 10 and 17 years old with multiple sclerosis. Material: blood. The CDR3 sequence is CASSYSPYGVDRSGNTIYF. CDR3 nucleotides: TGTGCCAGCAGTTACTCCCCTTACGGGGTAGACCGCTCTGGAAACACCATATATTTT.